Below are 28 T cell receptor beta chains sequenced from a single sample in a study of T cell clonotyping in hematopoietic cell transplantation. Assay: immunoSEQ multiplex PCR; the TCRdb copy retains only in-frame clones and omits some. The table includes 14,000 or so clones, around 97% detected once. The sequenced sample was peripheral blood mononuclear cells, obtained 30 days after allogeneic stem cell transplant. Every receptor here comes from a female patient aged 45-60 years who had an allogeneic stem cell transplant from an unrelated donor, so T cells may come from the graft donor. Some clones in this sample may be carry-over from other donors' samples.

The chain employs TRBV7-8 and TRBJ1-1; tentatively, D is TRBD1 (5 bases). The V and J ends lost 6 bases and 1 base respectively, with 18 bases between them. This CDR3 is built from 16 residues. Germline CDR1 SGHVS, CDR2 FQNEAQ. The CDR3 loop reads CASRPGRAPENTEAFF. The CDR3 DNA reads as TGTGCCAGCAGACCGGGACGTGCCCCTGAGAACACTGAAGCTTTCTTT. The full variable domain, its missing parts supplied by reference TRBV7-8 and TRBJ1-1, is GAGVSQSPRYKVAKRGQDVALRCDPISGHVSLFWYQQALGQGPEFLTYFQNEAQLDKSGLPSDRFFAERPEGSVSTLKIQRTQQEDSAVYLCASRPGRAPENTEAFFGQGTRLTVV.

This chain connects TRBV6-1 to TRBJ2-5; either TRBD1 or TRBD2 may fit D (5 bases each). Per germline, CDR1 MNHNS and CDR2 SASEGT. V lost 1 base, J lost 4 bases, and 10 bases lay in between. The CDR3 is 14 residues long. CDR3 in amino acids: CASSEDPGRETQYF. CDR3 nucleotides: TGTGCCAGCAGTGAAGATCCAGGGAGAGAGACCCAGTACTTC.

The chain employs TRBV6-5 and TRBJ2-7; the D gene is possibly TRBD1 (6 bases). V lost 8 bases to trimming and J lost 0 bases, with 17 bases between them. Germline assignment: CDR1 MNHEY and CDR2 SVGAGI. This CDR3 is built from 15 residues. The CDR3 bases are TGTGCCAGCGGTTCAACAGGGACCCTCTCCTACGAGCAGTACTTC. Translating gives CASGSTGTLSYEQYF.

The V and J genes are TRBV6-5 and TRBJ2-1, with D unresolved. The CDR3 length is 11 residues. V was trimmed by 4 bases and J by 14 bases, leaving 12 bases between them. CDR1 is MNHEY and CDR2 is SVGAGI in the germline V gene. The CDR3 DNA sequence: TGTGCCAGCAGTTCTAAGATTCGTGAGTTCTTC. Its translation is CASSSKIREFF.

The genes are TRBV19 and TRBJ1-5; no clear D gene. The length of the CDR3 is 17 residues. The germline CDR1 and CDR2 sequences are LNHDA and SQIVND (reference sequence). Trimming left V 5 bases short and J 6 bases short, with 23 bases between. CDR3 protein: CASSFDPLRPQAQPQHF. CDR3 nucleotides: TGTGCCAGTAGTTTCGATCCCCTTAGACCACAAGCTCAGCCCCAGCATTTT.

In its sample, this clone was seen a few times. The same CDR3 also results from other DNA sequences found in this sample. The chain is built from TRBV7-2 and TRBJ1-5, with 10 bases that match TRBD1. The ends lost 5 bases at V and 7 bases at J; junction bases unmatched: 8. CDR1 SGHTA and CDR2 FQGNSA come from the germline V gene. This CDR3 comprises 15 residues. The CDR3 bases are TGTGCCAGCAGCCTTTCGGGACAGGGGCGACAGCCCCAGCATTTT. Residues: CASSLSGQGRQPQHF. Filled out from reference TRBV7-2 and TRBJ1-5, the complete variable domain reads GAGVSQSPSNKVTEKGKDVELRCDPISGHTALYWYRQSLGQGLEFLIYFQGNSAPDKSGLPSDRFSAERTGGSVSTLTIQRTQQEDSAVYLCASSLSGQGRQPQHFGDGTRLSIL.

The V call is TRBV13, the J call TRBJ1-1, with 10 bases fitting TRBD1. The germline V gene encodes CDR1 PRHDT and CDR2 FYEKMQ (reference sequence). CDR3 length: 15 residues. J gave up 4 bases and V 5 bases, and 7 bases lay outside the gene matches. CDR3 protein: CASSLTGTGATEAFF. The CDR3 nucleotides are TGTGCCAGCAGCCTGACCGGGACAGGGGCCACTGAAGCTTTCTTT. The whole variable domain, remainder taken from reference TRBV13 and TRBJ1-1, is AAGVIQSPRHLIKEKRETATLKCYPIPRHDTVYWYQQGPGQDPQFLISFYEKMQSDKGSIPDRFSAQQFSDYHSELNMSSLELGDSALYFCASSLTGTGATEAFFGQGTRLTVV.

The chain joins TRBV5-1 to TRBJ1-2; D not certain. Trimming left V 9 bases short and J 3 bases short, with 15 bases between. In germline, CDR1 is SGHRS, CDR2 YFSETQ. This CDR3 is 13 amino acids long. CDR3 nucleotide sequence: TGCGCCAACCCTACGCGACCAGACTATGGCTACACCTTC. Protein sequence: CANPTRPDYGYTF.

This clone was observed a single time. V is TRBV10-2 and J is TRBJ1-5; D possibly corresponds to TRBD1 (5 bases). The CDR3 has 16 residues. CDR1 and CDR2 from the germline V gene are WSHSY and SAAADI. Trimming shortened V by 3 bases and J by 4 bases, and 16 bases separated the two germline ends. The CDR3: CASSDLSRGQNQPQHF. CDR3 sequence (DNA): TGCGCCAGCAGTGACCTCTCGCGGGGCCAGAATCAGCCCCAGCATTTT.

V usage is TRBV5-6 and J usage is TRBJ1-1; D perhaps matches TRBD1 (6 bases). With 1 base removed from V and 1 base from J, the gap between germline ends came to 17 bases. The CDR3 loop spans 17 amino acids. CDR1 is SGHDT and CDR2 is YYEEEE in the germline V gene. DNA for the CDR3: TGTGCCAGCAGCTTGTTTTTTGGACAGATTGCGAACACTGAAGCTTTCTTT. It codes for CASSLFFGQIANTEAFF. The entire variable domain, with the rest obtained from reference TRBV5-6 and TRBJ1-1, is as follows: DAGVTQSPTHLIKTRGQQVTLRCSPKSGHDTVSWYQQALGQGPQFIFQYYEEEERQRGNFPDRFSGHQFPNYSSELNVNALLLGDSALYLCASSLFFGQIANTEAFFGQGTRLTVV.

This chain uses TRBV5-1 with TRBJ2-1, with D maybe TRBD1 (5 bases). The CDR3 is 13 residues long. Germline-derived CDR1 and CDR2 are SGHRS and YFSETQ. Trimming took off 4 bases at V and 5 bases at J, with 10 bases between the two ends. CDR3 loop: CASSKGFNNEQFF. The CDR3 DNA sequence: TGCGCCAGCAGCAAGGGGTTTAACAATGAGCAGTTCTTC. The full variable domain, with the rest looked up from reference TRBV5-1 and TRBJ2-1, is KAGVTQTPRYLIKTRGQQVTLSCSPISGHRSVSWYQQTPGQGLQFLFEYFSETQRNKGNFPGRFSGRQFSNSRSEMNVSTLELGDSALYLCASSKGFNNEQFFGPGTRLTVL.

The V gene is TRBV4-1, the J gene TRBJ2-1; 15 bases match TRBD2. The CDR3 sequence is 18 residues long. The trim removed 4 bases at V and 5 bases at J, leaving 9 bases unmatched. Germline V gene lookup returns CDR1 MGHRA and CDR2 YSYEKL. The CDR3 loop reads CASSPFRTSGGANNEQFF. The CDR3 nucleotides read TGCGCCAGCAGCCCCTTTCGGACTAGCGGGGGGGCCAACAATGAGCAGTTCTTC.

V and J are TRBV6-5 and TRBJ1-4; D is uncertain. The CDR3 covers 14 residues. CDR1 is MNHEY and CDR2 is SVGAGI in the germline V gene. V was shortened by 10 bases and J by 7 bases, with 19 bases between the two germline ends. The chain's CDR3 is CATSLRRGGEKLFF. As DNA, the CDR3 is TGTGCCACCTCTCTCCGACGAGGAGGTGAAAAACTGTTTTTT.

The chain employs TRBV4-1 and TRBJ1-2; D is uncertain. Germline CDR1 MGHRA, CDR2 YSYEKL. V was cut by 2 bases and J by 0 bases, with 16 bases left in between. The CDR3 extends over 17 amino acids. CDR3 DNA sequence: TGCGCCAGCAGCCAATCAGGCACCTTGCCGGCTAACTATGGCTACACCTTC. Translation: CASSQSGTLPANYGYTF.

V gene TRBV5-6 combines with J gene TRBJ1-2, with D hard to call. Deletions cut 4 bases from V and 8 bases from J, with 9 bases between. The germline V gene has CDR1 SGHDT and CDR2 YYEEEE. The CDR3 is 11 amino acids. The CDR3, as DNA: TGTGCCAGCAGCACCACTTGGGGCTACACCTTC. Translation: CASSTTWGYTF.

This clone was seen once. The genes are TRBV2 and TRBJ1-3; D call uncertain. Trimming took off 4 bases at V and 0 bases at J, with 13 bases between the two ends. The CDR3 covers 16 residues. Per germline, CDR1 SNHLY and CDR2 FYNNEI. The CDR3 coding sequence is TGTGCCAGCAGTGGTTTGCTGACGAGCTCTGGAAACACCATATATTTT. Amino acids: CASSGLLTSSGNTIYF.

This sequence joins TRBV5-1 and TRBJ1-5; D not certain. This CDR3 is 13 amino acids long. The germline CDR1 and CDR2 sequences are SGHRS and YFSETQ. The V gene lost 4 bases and the J gene lost 4 bases, with 9 bases spanning the gap. The CDR3 region is CASSHDGNQPQHF. The CDR3 bases are TGCGCCAGCAGCCACGACGGGAATCAGCCCCAGCATTTT.

As DNA, the CDR3 is TGTGCCAGCAGTCCCGACAGCTCCTATAATTCACCCCTCCACTTT. This sequence encodes CASSPDSSYNSPLHF. The V and J genes are TRBV7-6 and TRBJ1-6, with D perhaps TRBD1 (5 bases). Germline CDR1 is SGHVS and CDR2 is FNYEAQ. V was clipped by 6 bases and J by 0 bases, with 9 bases between them. The CDR3 is 15 amino acids. The entire variable domain, with the rest obtained from reference TRBV7-6 and TRBJ1-6, is as follows: GAGVSQSPRYKVTKRGQDVALRCDPISGHVSLYWYRQALGQGPEFLTYFNYEAQQDKSGLPNDRFSAERPEGSISTLTIQRTEQRDSAMYRCASSPDSSYNSPLHFGNGTRLTVT.

V and J are TRBV6-1 and TRBJ1-2, with 8 bases that match TRBD1. CDR1 is MNHNS and CDR2 is SASEGT in the germline V gene. J gave up 8 bases and V 7 bases, and 15 bases lay outside the gene matches. The CDR3 sequence is 15 residues long. The CDR3 region has the DNA TGTGCCAGCAACCCGACAGGGGAGGCAAGAAAAGGCTACACCTTC. Its translation: CASNPTGEARKGYTF.

CDR3 DNA sequence: TGTGCCAGCAGCCCTGGGGGCAGGGGCAACATTCAGTACTTC. As protein: CASSPGGRGNIQYF. The chain carries TRBV7-3 and TRBJ2-4, with D possibly TRBD1 on 6 matching bases. Germline lookup yields CDR1 SGHTA and CDR2 FQGTGA. Trimming shortened V by 5 bases and J by 7 bases, and 15 bases separated the two germline ends. This CDR3 is 14 amino acids long.

The gene calls are TRBV9 and TRBJ2-7; no firm D call. CDR1 and CDR2 (germline): SGDLS, YYNGEE. CDR3 size: 14 residues. V shed 3 bases and J shed 6 bases, with 16 bases lying between them. CDR3 protein: CASSALKGPGEQYF. The DNA for the CDR3 is TGTGCCAGCAGCGCCCTCAAAGGGCCTGGCGAGCAGTACTTC.

The chain combines TRBV6-1 with TRBJ1-2; tentative D call: TRBD1 (5 bases). The germline V and J ends were trimmed by 3 bases and 6 bases, with 17 bases remaining between them. The length of the CDR3 is 15 residues. CDR1 MNHNS and CDR2 SASEGT come from the germline V gene. The CDR3 nucleotides read TGTGCCAGCAGTGAGACAGCAGAATCCACCGATGGCTACACCTTC. Protein sequence: CASSETAESTDGYTF.

The chain joins TRBV30 to TRBJ1-2; TRBD1 matches at 7 bases. The germline CDR1 and CDR2 sequences are GTSNPN and SVGIG (reference sequence). CDR3 length equals 14 residues. Losses at the gene ends were 5 bases for V and 3 bases for J; bases not matched to a gene: 9. DNA of the CDR3: TGTGCCTGGGGTAAGACAGGGAACCACTATGGCTACACCTTC. This translates into CAWGKTGNHYGYTF.

This clone was seen a single time. This rearrangement joins TRBV30 to TRBJ1-4; D uncertain. The CDR3 extends over 15 amino acids. Germline V gene data show CDR1 as GTSNPN and CDR2 as SVGIG (reference sequence). V shed 0 bases and J shed 8 bases, with 16 bases lying between them. CDR3 DNA sequence: TGTGCCTGGAGTGTAAGGTGGGCGGGTGGGGAAAAACTGTTTTTT. It yields the protein CAWSVRWAGGEKLFF.

The genes are TRBV4-1 and TRBJ2-3; no firm D call. In germline, CDR1 is MGHRA, CDR2 YSYEKL. Trimming pared 0 bases from V and 2 bases from J, leaving 6 bases between. This CDR3 comprises 14 residues. The CDR3 loop reads CASSQDRTTDTQYF. The CDR3 bases are TGCGCCAGCAGCCAAGACAGGACCACAGATACGCAGTATTTT.

CDR3 sequence (DNA): TGTGCCAGCAGTCCCTCTCGTGGCAGAGTAGCCACAGATACGCAGTATTTT. The encoded protein is CASSPSRGRVATDTQYF. This chain links TRBV27 with TRBJ2-3; no reliable D call. Germline CDR1 reads MNHEY; CDR2 reads SMNVEV (reference sequence). The CDR3 is 17 residues long. Trimming took off 5 bases at V and 2 bases at J, with 20 bases between the two ends.

The chain has TRBV6-1 and TRBJ1-2; the D is unclear. The CDR3 runs 16 residues. The ends were cut back, 3 bases at V and 3 bases at J, with 17 bases in the middle. The V gene's germline CDR1 is MNHNS and CDR2 SASEGT. Here the CDR3 DNA reads TGTGCCAGCAGTGACGGGCCGGAGAAGGTGGACTATGGCTACACCTTC. Its protein product is CASSDGPEKVDYGYTF.

V is TRBV6-5 and J is TRBJ2-7; 11 positions agree with TRBD1. This CDR3 has 12 amino acids. The ends lost 8 bases at V and 5 bases at J; junction bases unmatched: 2. Germline-derived CDR1 and CDR2 are MNHEY and SVGAGI. In nucleotides, the CDR3 is TGTGCCAGCGGACAGGGGGCCCACGAGCAGTACTTC. Translated, it gives CASGQGAHEQYF.